This T cell receptor beta chain was identified during a study of cytomegalovirus exposure and HLA in healthy donors (dated by TCRdb to about 2017). With respect to the entire study: In an earlier analysis of fewer than 750 of the donors, less than 350 Gb of sequence data and 120 million or so unique TCR beta sequences from about 179 million T cells were reported. Besides the first cohort of under 700 subjects, a separate validation cohort made up of roughly 120 different subjects was used. Every repertoire in the discovery cohort had been generated on one and the same sequencing platform. Rather than drawing on any new phenotypic data, the later analysis identified candidate immune exposures from TCR beta sequences and the way those sequences occurred across donors. The study was designed to test whether signatures of past pathogen exposure could be identified by cataloging public T cell receptors. To study patterns of TCR occurrence, a later analysis re-analyzed previously published TCR beta repertoires from several hundred donors and added high-resolution HLA genotyping. Typing coverage differed by locus: A, B, C, DRB1 and DQB1 were typed in about 620-630 donors, DQA1 in 500 to 550, DPA1 in around 600, and DPB1 in just under 480. High-throughput TCR immunosequencing, statistical association of individual TCRs with disease status, and machine learning were combined to predict cytomegalovirus infection status. Roughly 5 DR-DQ haplotypes were handled as single units for association and clustering, since linkage in the cohort was strong. An earlier analysis of some 600 of the donors applied high-throughput TCR beta sequencing to assess whether each TCR beta V gene segment acted as functional or pseudogenic. Among the roughly 410 genotyped donors, around 81% belonged to the genetic ancestry cluster associated with self-reported Caucasian donors. Donor age, sex, ethnicity and CMV serostatus were collected together with the repertoire data. HLA typing included class I and class II loci at four-digit resolution. Among several hundred genotyped donors of the cohort, an average of around 220,000 unique TCR beta nucleotide sequences was sequenced per donor, of which about 20% were non-productive. An early release covering 550 to 700 HLA-typed donors comprised roughly 300 gigabases of sequencing data and roughly 85 million unique TCR sequences. A later genetic analysis took genome-wide SNP genotypes for about 55% of the 666 donors and used that subset as a discovery cohort. The T cell repertoires of several hundred subjects were profiled by immunosequencing and related to cytomegalovirus serostatus.

About this clone: Its binding antigen is unknown.

The cohort consisted of 650 to 850 healthy bone marrow donors. At the time of sampling, all cohort members were nominally healthy, though unrecorded immune exposures were likely present. The donor was CMV seropositive and was included in the group of 250 to 300 seropositive cohort members. A peripheral blood sample was collected from each donor, and TCR beta sequencing was performed on peripheral blood mononuclear cells. Genomic DNA was extracted from the blood cell samples with the Qiagen DNeasy Blood Extraction Kit. V lost 3 bases and J lost 3 bases; the stretch between them is 6 bases long. Including the terminal cysteine and phenylalanine, the CDR3 comprises 13 residues. The kept DNA is CDR3 alone, 39 bases in frame from the first base. CDR1 and CDR2, looked up from the germline V gene (reference sequence), are GTSNPN and SVGIG. Beyond this particular receptor, the publication reports: In a later analysis, several top co-occurrence clusters were reported to appear linked to parvovirus B19, influenza, CMV and Epstein-Barr virus. HLA typing was unavailable for some donors at each locus, so association tests used only the typed subset. A cluster of highly shared sequence variants was judged likely to represent a technical artifact of the sequencing pipeline. When HLA alleles, especially DR and DQ, strongly co-occurred, TCR associations were difficult to assign to individual alleles. It was suggested by the authors that the approach could potentially be generalized to other disease states and immunological phenotypes. A later analysis found that TCR association rates varied across HLA loci, with DRB1 alleles showing the most associated TCRs and HLA-C alleles the fewest. Some IMGT-functional V segments, including TRBV6-2 and TRBV6-3, could not be told apart with the 87-base-pair reads, so those segments were excluded. In a later genetic analysis, a missense DCLRE1C variant was associated with V-gene and J-gene trimming of TCR beta chains, and the association was replicated in an independent cohort. Compared with equally common non-associated chains, HLA-associated TCR beta chains in a later analysis were more clonally expanded and had lower generation probabilities. CMV serostatus was the only immune exposure information available for the cohort. Most TCR sequences were observed very rarely across donors, whereas some public TCRs were present in many individuals. Specific HLA alleles were associated with 15,000 to 20,000 TCR beta sequences at a false discovery rate of 0.05 in a later analysis. Presence/absence analyses assumed roughly uniform sequencing depth across donors, an assumption that may not hold. About 17 rarely observed V segments, including chromosome 9 orphons, were excluded from the earlier analysis of a few hundred of the donors because counts were too low. Broadly in line with IMGT annotations, most TCR beta V segments showed up in productive rearrangements about 87% or about 30% of the time in an earlier analysis of several hundred of the donors. A later analysis found that most CMV-associated TCR beta chains appeared HLA-restricted, with HLA associations seemingly driven largely by CMV exposure. According to a later genetic analysis, donors in an Asian-associated ancestry cluster had fewer N-insertions in productive TCRs than the approximately 700-donor mean. Cytomegalovirus status was reported to be diagnosed by the classifier with high specificity and sensitivity in both the original and validation cohorts. A total of fewer than 200 TCR beta chains were listed by the study as associated with cytomegalovirus. A further reported finding was that TCR beta sequences accurately predicted the HLA-A and HLA-B alleles for most subjects in the first cohort. Correlated functional status among segregating V segments might be attributable to linkage disequilibrium, but an unknown experimental factor could not be ruled out. A few of the identified cytomegalovirus-associated TCR beta chains were confirmed in vitro to be specific for cytomegalovirus antigens. The cohort was sequenced for TCR beta chains only, and without alpha or paired-chain data the features that could be detected were limited.

The method behind the library was the immunoSEQ multiplex PCR assay. For the multiplex PCR, a mixture combining 60 forward primers for TCR Vbeta segments and 13 reverse primers for TCR Jbeta segments was used. The CDR3 region of rearranged TCR beta genes was amplified from genomic DNA with a multiplex PCR assay. On the Illumina HiSeq System, the amplified TCR beta libraries were sequenced as 87-base-pair reads. In the original analysis: A later analysis counted about 76 million unique TCR beta chains across the 700 or so repertoires, and 10 million to 12 million of these chains were shared by at least two donors. Raw reads were error-corrected and collapsed into unique sequences with a nearest-neighbor algorithm that merged closely related sequences to remove PCR and sequencing errors. V, D and J gene segments were assigned by aligning CDR3 sequences to IMGT reference sequences. For a sequence to be retained, a match of at least six nucleotides was required to both a V gene segment and a J gene segment. A rearrangement was called productive if the CDR3 had no stop codons and remained in frame with V and J, and every other rearrangement was called non-productive. Following IMGT convention, CDR3 was defined as the stretch from the second conserved V-encoded cysteine to the conserved J-encoded phenylalanine. In an earlier analysis of roughly 610 of the donors, sequences lacking an unambiguous match to a single V gene segment were excluded. An earlier analysis of a few hundred of the donors called V segments functional above 56.7% productive rearrangements and segregating when the between-donor standard deviation exceeded 5%. A statistical classification framework was developed to diagnose cytomegalovirus status using the catalog of TCR beta chain sequences. A later analysis assigned V and J genes by comparing TCR nucleotide sequences with IMGT/GENE-DB human TR gene sequences. In a later analysis, CDR3 sequences and most-parsimonious VDJ recombination scenarios were assigned using the TCRdist pipeline. In a later analysis, each TCR beta chain was defined by its CDR3 amino acid sequence together with its V-gene family, and reads lacking a unique V-gene family were excluded. A later analysis removed 600 or so highly shared, low-generation-probability nucleotide sequences to deal with suspected cross-contamination and a sequencing artifact. For each public chain, a later analysis derived a clonal expansion index from normalized ranks of inferred template counts within each repertoire. A later analysis computed generation probabilities with a VDJ recombination model fitted to out-of-frame rearrangements, and checked the results against IGoR. In a later analysis, hypergeometric tests were used to score TCR-TCR, TCR-HLA and TCR-CMV co-occurrence, with a repertoire-size bias correction applied to TCR pairs. To estimate false discovery rates, a later analysis permuted the HLA or CMV assignments 20 times. In a later analysis, co-occurring TCRs were grouped using DBSCAN, with TCRdist sequence similarity added in when clustering inside HLA-allele-positive subsets. Repertoires with fewer than 30,000 or more than 120,000 public chains were left out of co-occurrence clustering, as were four to six repertoires with anomalous nucleotide sharing. Imported from immuneACCESS, the table was reduced by TCRdb to in-frame sequences with V and J called. These copies leave out some clones; in studies compared against another copy, an unresolved V gene accounts for under half, and the cause of the remainder is not known. The DNA was the basis for D and trimming; V, J and clone size are from that table. The sample table includes about 70,000 clones. 2.4% of the sample goes to the ten largest clones.

The clonotype was recovered from a female donor in good health and CMV-seropositive. The rearrangement joined TRBV30 to TRBJ1-6; the D gene identity is not certain. Specimen: PBMCs. The bases are TGTGCCTGGAGGCAGTACTATAATTCACCCCTCCACTTT. Its coded protein is CAWRQYYNSPLHF.